This TCR beta chain was sequenced during a study of early T cells in non-severe SARS-CoV-2 infection. At the level of the study: Sequencing targeted bulk RNA from unsorted whole blood, leaving chains unpaired.

CDR3 length: 17 residues. V lost 6 bases to trimming and J lost 0 bases; unmatched junction nucleotides: 12. Looked up from germline, CDR1 is MNHEY and CDR2 is SVGEGT. General study points: Sequences matched to VDJdb favored anti-spike CD8 responses, while private and CD4 specificities were missed.

This clonotype was seen only a few times. Its matching antigen is unknown. Attachment of unique molecular identifiers was made to individual cDNA molecules. TCRdb processed the 5' RACE reads anew with MiXCR; each CDR3 protein has one entry. This sample has about 64,000 distinct CDR3 sequences, with roughly 13% found just once. This TCR derives from an adult who was a healthcare worker with PCR-confirmed SARS-CoV-2 infection or an uninfected control (not recorded which). The chain combines TRBV6-2 or TRBV6-3 with TRBJ1-1, with 8 bases that match TRBD1. The source was whole blood, collected at baseline. In DNA, the CDR3 is TGTGCCAGCAGCGACCATAGGACAGGGAGAATGAACACTGAAGCTTTCTTT. Its protein product is CASSDHRTGRMNTEAFF.